Listed below are T cell receptor beta chains from one sample, sequenced in a study of T cell changes during pregnancy in multiple sclerosis. Libraries were prepared by immunoSEQ multiplex PCR; TCRdb keeps only in-frame clonotypes and omits some of them. The data show tens of thousands of clones, 93% seen once. Sequences were derived from CD8+ T cells from peripheral blood mononuclear cells, sampled in the second trimester of pregnancy. The receptors derive from a female donor with multiple sclerosis, enrolled in a pregnancy study. The CDR3 runs from the conserved cysteine through the conserved F or W. Some rows have no size entry. The others give once, few or many, or a class for an expanded clone.

size,J,V,CDR3
-,TRBJ2-7,TRBV15,CATSRDRTPGYEQYF
-,TRBJ2-3,TRBV6-5,CASTLAGGTTDTQYF
-,TRBJ2-7,TRBV5-4,CASSFDTSYEQYF
-,TRBJ2-7,TRBV9,CASSVYRDQGEQYF
once,TRBJ2-2,TRBV27,CASSGTTGRDTGELFF
-,TRBJ2-2,TRBV15,CATSTTGVTGELFF
-,TRBJ1-3,TRBV10-3,CAISAEGEAGNTIYF
-,TRBJ1-1,TRBV19,CASSPSLNTEAFF
-,TRBJ2-1,TRBV27,CASSLGTGGYNEQFF
-,TRBJ1-1,TRBV11-2,CASSLETGVNTEAFF
-,TRBJ1-1,TRBV27,CASSPPLALTGGLSEAFF
once,TRBJ1-4,TRBV28,CASGAGAEKLFF
-,TRBJ2-1,TRBV2,CASRAPGTVFEQFF
-,TRBJ2-3,TRBV5-1,CASSSPDTLAGGTDTQYF
-,TRBJ1-5,TRBV7-8,CASSLIVGVSQPQHF
once,TRBJ1-2,TRBV11-2,CASSFEGWGTNYGYTF
-,TRBJ2-2,TRBV6-5,CASNRLATGELFF
-,TRBJ1-5,TRBV19,CASSPSGEAINQPQHF
-,TRBJ1-3,TRBV28,CASSSTYEVSRSGNTIYF
-,TRBJ2-7,TRBV14,CASSLLAGSYEQYF
-,TRBJ2-3,TRBV19,CASRDRDRGADTQYF
-,TRBJ1-5,TRBV28,CASRHSYYSNQPQHF
-,TRBJ1-2,TRBV2,CASRKTGDRTNYGYTF
-,TRBJ1-3,TRBV7-6,CASSPGTDGNTIYF
-,TRBJ2-7,TRBV28,CASSSRPRTGSYEQYF
-,TRBJ2-7,TRBV28,CAIRDLLSYEQYF
-,TRBJ1-1,TRBV27,CASRLSLNTEAFF
-,TRBJ2-1,TRBV13,CASSSFRDRGTYNEQFF
-,TRBJ2-3,TRBV30,CAWSPGTSTITDTQYF
-,TRBJ1-5,TRBV6-5,CASSLTGTGHQPQHF
-,TRBJ2-2,TRBV29-1,CSVPGLAGGPNTGELFF
-,TRBJ2-7,TRBV19,CASSIGLADYEQYF
-,TRBJ1-1,TRBV6-1,CASSEVGTAMNTEAFF
-,TRBJ2-7,TRBV18,CASSPPQRQAFYEQYF
-,TRBJ1-2,TRBV27,CASRPAGFRSYTF
-,TRBJ2-7,TRBV13,CASSLGLGGEFEEQYF
-,TRBJ2-7,TRBV27,CASSPRGQRQYF